This passage covers 28 T cell receptor beta chains from one sample sequenced in a study of T cell responses to AZD1222 COVID-19 vaccine. Some clones are missing from TCRdb's copy, which holds only in-frame ones; the method was immunoSEQ multiplex PCR. Among 95,000 to 150,000 clones listed, approximately 85% were seen once. Sequenced here: peripheral blood, sampled on day 0 of AZD1222 vaccination. All receptors come from an adult in good health.

This chain uses TRBV6-5 with TRBJ1-4; weak D call: TRBD1 (5 bases). The CDR3 totals 16 residues. Germline V CDR1 and CDR2: MNHEY, SVGAGI. Trimming shortened V by 4 bases and J by 4 bases, and 16 bases separated the two germline ends. CDR3 bases: TGTGCCAGCAGTTCCGCCTCGACAGTCTTTAATGAAAAACTGTTTTTT. Translation gives CASSSASTVFNEKLFF.

The chain links TRBV18 to TRBJ2-1; either TRBD1 or TRBD2 may fit D (5 bases each). CDR3 length: 17 amino acids. Germline lookup yields CDR1 KGHSH and CDR2 LQKENI. The V end lost 2 bases, the J end lost 4 bases, and 18 bases lay between the germline ends. The CDR3 nucleotides are TGTGCCAGCTCACCATTTTCTTCTTCGGGGCGGTACAATGAGCAGTTCTTC. Encoded protein: CASSPFSSSGRYNEQFF.

In this sample, this clone turned up once. The chain links TRBV5-6 to TRBJ2-6; D might be TRBD1 or TRBD2, each matching 5 bases. The CDR3 spans 18 residues. V was clipped by 6 bases and J by 2 bases, with 21 bases between them. Per the germline V gene, CDR1 is SGHDT and CDR2 is YYEEEE. CDR3 residues: CASKVGPGQTAGANVLTF. Here the CDR3 DNA reads TGTGCCAGCAAGGTTGGGCCGGGGCAAACAGCTGGGGCCAACGTCCTGACTTTC.

The chain combines TRBV3-1 (or the pseudogene TRBV3-2) with TRBJ2-2; 7 bases match TRBD2. J lost 7 bases, V lost 4 bases, and 9 bases had no gene match. Per the germline V gene, CDR1 is LGHDT and CDR2 is YNNKEL (reference sequence). The CDR3 is 15 amino acids. The CDR3: CASSLSRGEVGELFF. CDR3 sequence (DNA): TGTGCCAGCAGCCTCAGCCGGGGGGAGGTCGGGGAGCTGTTTTTT.

This clone was observed many times. The chain employs TRBV30 and TRBJ1-1; 10 bases fit TRBD1. Germline V gives CDR1 GTSNPN, CDR2 SVGIG (reference sequence). V shed 5 bases and J 3 bases; nucleotides not matched to a gene: 9. The CDR3 loop spans 15 amino acids. The CDR3 reads CAWVPGTGAHTEAFF. CDR3 nucleotide sequence: TGTGCCTGGGTGCCCGGGACAGGGGCCCACACTGAAGCTTTCTTT.

This chain uses TRBV6-6 with TRBJ2-7; 11 nucleotides align to TRBD1. Per the germline V gene, CDR1 is MNHNY and CDR2 is SVGAGI (reference sequence). The length of the CDR3 is 15 residues. With 4 bases clipped from V and 5 bases from J, the junction kept 7 bases outside the gene matches. This CDR3 reads CASSSPGTGGDEQYF. The CDR3, as DNA: TGTGCCAGCAGTTCCCCCGGGACAGGGGGGGACGAGCAGTACTTC.

The chain uses TRBV7-9 and TRBJ1-6; D ambiguous. The length of the CDR3 is 13 residues. V dropped 5 bases and J dropped 9 bases, with 11 bases sitting between them. Germline V lookup: CDR1 SEHNR, CDR2 FQNEAQ (reference sequence). DNA for the CDR3: TGTGCCAGCAGCCCATTAGGAGGTTCACCCCTCCACTTT. Translating gives CASSPLGGSPLHF. The full variable domain, its missing parts supplied by reference TRBV7-9 and TRBJ1-6, is DTGVSQNPRHKITKRGQNVTFRCDPISEHNRLYWYRQTLGQGPEFLTYFQNEAQLEKSRLLSDRFSAERPKGSFSTLEIQRTEQGDSAMYLCASSPLGGSPLHFGNGTRLTVT.

The chain combines TRBV7-2 with TRBJ2-3, with D maybe TRBD2 (6 bases). Trimming removed 4 bases at V and 2 bases at J, with 16 bases between. The CDR3 length is 16 residues. The V gene's germline CDR1 is SGHTA and CDR2 FQGNSA. Written as DNA, the CDR3 is TGTGCCAGCAGCTCAGACCCGGGACTTCCCACAGATACGCAGTATTTT. The encoded protein is CASSSDPGLPTDTQYF.

This clone was counted between two and nine times. The chain combines TRBV13 with TRBJ1-4; D gene ambiguous. Trimming pared 3 bases from V and 10 bases from J, leaving 12 bases between. The CDR3 contains 13 residues. Germline values: CDR1 PRHDT, CDR2 FYEKMQ (reference sequence). CDR3 DNA sequence: TGTGCCAGCAGCTTGTCCTCGGTCGGAAAACTGTTTTTT. Translating it yields CASSLSSVGKLFF.

The chain joins TRBV19 to TRBJ1-5; 8 bases are a match to TRBD1. The CDR3 loop spans 15 amino acids. Losses at the gene ends were 6 bases for V and 4 bases for J; bases not matched to a gene: 8. CDR1 and CDR2 (germline): LNHDA, SQIVND (reference sequence). The DNA for the CDR3 is TGTGCCAGTAGCAGCAGGACAGGGCCAAATCAGCCCCAGCATTTT. Its translation is CASSSRTGPNQPQHF.

There are a few counts of this clone. The gene calls are TRBV29-1 and TRBJ2-1; 10 nucleotides line up with TRBD1. In germline, CDR1 is SQVTM, CDR2 ANQGSEA. CDR3 size: 16 residues. The ends lost 4 bases at V and 4 bases at J; junction bases unmatched: 10. The CDR3 DNA is TGCAGCGTTGTCCGTGGGAGGGACAGGGGTTACAATGAGCAGTTCTTC. Translation gives CSVVRGRDRGYNEQFF.

The chain links TRBV12-5 to TRBJ2-2, with D possibly matching TRBD1 (5 bases). Trimming pared 8 bases from V and 3 bases from J, leaving 13 bases between. Germline loops: CDR1 LGHNT, CDR2 FRNRAP. The CDR3 sequence is 14 residues long. The CDR3 loop is CASMGPVDTGELFF. CDR3 nucleotides: TGTGCTAGTATGGGGCCTGTGGACACCGGGGAGCTGTTTTTT.

The gene calls are TRBV4-1 and TRBJ2-1; 9 nucleotides match TRBD2. Unmatched junction bases numbered 3, after V lost 1 base and J lost 5 bases. The CDR3 has 15 residues. Germline V lookup: CDR1 MGHRA, CDR2 YSYEKL. The chain's CDR3 is CASSQVAGGNNEQFF. DNA of the CDR3: TGCGCCAGCAGCCAAGTCGCGGGGGGGAACAATGAGCAGTTCTTC.

The CDR3 sequence is CASSTDRGNSPLHF. The CDR3 bases are TGTGCCAGTAGTACGGACAGGGGGAATTCACCCCTCCACTTT. The V call is TRBV19, the J call TRBJ1-6; TRBD1 agrees at 10 bases. Germline trimming cut 4 bases from V and 7 bases from J; bases unmatched to any gene: 1. Per germline, CDR1 LNHDA and CDR2 SQIVND (reference sequence). The CDR3 is made up of 14 amino acids.

The chain recombines TRBV12-3 or TRBV12-4 with TRBJ1-2; 7 bases are shared with TRBD1. Losses at the gene ends were 8 bases for V and 6 bases for J; bases not matched to a gene: 6. The CDR3 has 12 amino acids. The CDR3 nucleotides are TGTGCCAGCGGAGACAGGGTAGATGGCTACACCTTC. This gives the protein CASGDRVDGYTF.

This sequence joins TRBV7-9 and TRBJ1-6; D is unresolved. Per the germline V gene, CDR1 is SEHNR and CDR2 is FQNEAQ (reference sequence). The CDR3 loop spans 16 amino acids. The V end was cut by 1 base, the J end by 7 bases, with 14 bases between. The CDR3 loop is CASSLGTAPSNSPLHF. The DNA for the CDR3 is TGTGCCAGCAGCTTAGGGACGGCTCCCTCAAATTCACCCCTCCACTTT.

This rearrangement joins TRBV28 to TRBJ2-3; D remains unclear. From germline, CDR1 is MDHEN and CDR2 SYDVKM. V lost 10 bases to trimming and J lost 3 bases, with 17 bases between them. The CDR3 is 14 amino acids. CDR3 residues: CATIPSGRTDTQYF. In DNA, the CDR3 is TGTGCCACCATCCCCTCTGGCCGTACAGATACGCAGTATTTT.

The V and J genes are TRBV18 and TRBJ1-6; 7 nucleotides agree with TRBD1. V lost 6 bases, J lost 9 bases, and 2 bases stayed unmatched. This CDR3 has 12 amino acids. Germline loops: CDR1 KGHSH, CDR2 LQKENI. The CDR3 sequence is CASSRQGSPLHF. The DNA of the CDR3 is TGTGCCAGCTCTCGACAGGGTTCACCCCTCCACTTT.

The table lists this clone with a count of one. The gene calls are TRBV5-1 and TRBJ1-1; TRBD1 might be the D (5 bases). Germline V CDR1 and CDR2: SGHRS, YFSETQ. The CDR3 is made up of 15 amino acids. V was shortened by 4 bases and J by 2 bases, with 15 bases between the two germline ends. In DNA, the CDR3 is TGCGCCAGCAGCGGGAGGGGACGGACCAACACTGAAGCTTTCTTT. Translated: CASSGRGRTNTEAFF. Based on the CDR3 plus reference TRBV5-1 and TRBJ1-1, the full variable domain is KAGVTQTPRYLIKTRGQQVTLSCSPISGHRSVSWYQQTPGQGLQFLFEYFSETQRNKGNFPGRFSGRQFSNSRSEMNVSTLELGDSALYLCASSGRGRTNTEAFFGQGTRLTVV.

This chain links TRBV5-4 with TRBJ1-2; 7 nucleotides match TRBD1. Germline assignment: CDR1 SGHNT and CDR2 YYREEE (reference sequence). CDR3 length equals 14 residues. V lost 0 bases to trimming and J lost 7 bases; unmatched junction nucleotides: 6. DNA for the CDR3: TGTGCCAGCAGCTTGGACAGGGGACGGGGTGGCTACACCTTC. Protein product: CASSLDRGRGGYTF. Variable domain in full (rest from reference TRBV5-4 and TRBJ1-2): ETGVTQSPTHLIKTRGQQVTLRCSSQSGHNTVSWYQQALGQGPQFIFQYYREEENGRGNFPPRFSGLQFPNYSSELNVNALELDDSALYLCASSLDRGRGGYTFGSGTRLTVV.

This sequence joins TRBV30 and TRBJ2-3, with D uncertain. The CDR3 loop spans 13 amino acids. V gave up 3 bases and J gave up 1 base, with 8 bases separating them. Germline assignment: CDR1 GTSNPN and CDR2 SVGIG (reference sequence). DNA of the CDR3: TGTGCCTGGAGGCCGGCCCGCACAGATACGCAGTATTTT. It yields the protein CAWRPARTDTQYF.

J is TRBJ2-6 and V is TRBV11-3; 10 bases map to TRBD1. Trimming at V came to 3 bases and at J to 2 bases, leaving 1 base not matched to a gene. The CDR3 contains 16 residues. In germline, CDR1 is SGHNT, CDR2 YENEEA. The CDR3 region is CASSLTGGAGANVLTF. For the CDR3, the DNA is TGTGCCAGCAGCTTGACAGGGGGCGCTGGGGCCAACGTCCTGACTTTC.

The gene calls are TRBV4-3 and TRBJ1-4; 7 bases agree with TRBD1. The CDR3 covers 15 residues. Losses at the gene ends were 1 base for V and 4 bases for J; bases not matched to a gene: 3. CDR1 is LGHNA, CDR2 YSLEER, per germline. In nucleotides, the CDR3 is TGCGCCAGCAGCCAAGGAGGGACAGATAATGAAAAACTGTTTTTT. It translates to CASSQGGTDNEKLFF.

In its sample, this clone was seen a few times. The rearrangement links TRBV4-3 to TRBJ1-5, with D possibly being TRBD1 (5 bases). CDR1 and CDR2 (germline): LGHNA, YSLEER. V was trimmed by 0 bases and J by 7 bases, leaving 13 bases between them. CDR3 length: 15 residues. CDR3 residues: CASSQDGRGRQPQHF. In nucleotides, the CDR3 is TGCGCCAGCAGCCAAGACGGGAGGGGTCGCCAGCCCCAGCATTTT.

The J gene is TRBJ1-1, the V gene TRBV27; unclear D gene. This CDR3 is 14 amino acids long. V was clipped by 8 bases and J by 1 base, with 14 bases between them. The germline gives CDR1 MNHEY, CDR2 SMNVEV (reference sequence). The CDR3 is CASRLRLANTEAFF. CDR3 sequence (DNA): TGTGCCAGCCGGCTGAGGTTGGCGAACACTGAAGCTTTCTTT.

This rearrangement joins TRBV11-2 to TRBJ2-3, with 7 nucleotides matching TRBD1. The CDR3 runs to 15 residues. CDR1 and CDR2 (germline): SGHAT, FQNNGV. Trimming cost V 5 bases and J 7 bases; bases outside gene matches: 12. Here the CDR3 reads CASSPLGGRGNTQYF. The CDR3 nucleotides read TGTGCCAGCAGCCCCCTAGGGGGCCGAGGAAATACGCAGTATTTT.

V gene TRBV19 combines with J gene TRBJ2-2; 13 bases line up with TRBD2. This CDR3 region has 18 residues. Per the germline V gene, CDR1 is LNHDA and CDR2 is SQIVND (reference sequence). Trimming removed 6 bases from V and 1 base from J; junction bases left unmatched: 8. CDR3: CASSQRLAGGLNTGELFF. DNA for the CDR3: TGTGCCAGTAGCCAACGACTAGCGGGGGGATTGAACACCGGGGAGCTGTTTTTT.

In this sample, this clone turned up once. The chain recombines TRBV27 with TRBJ1-6; no firm D call. V lost 5 bases to trimming and J lost 4 bases, with 15 bases between them. The CDR3 is 16 residues long. CDR1 is MNHEY, CDR2 SMNVEV, per germline (reference sequence). CDR3 DNA: TGTGCCAGCAGTGCCAATGTGCCCCATTATAATTCACCCCTCCACTTT. This translates into CASSANVPHYNSPLHF.